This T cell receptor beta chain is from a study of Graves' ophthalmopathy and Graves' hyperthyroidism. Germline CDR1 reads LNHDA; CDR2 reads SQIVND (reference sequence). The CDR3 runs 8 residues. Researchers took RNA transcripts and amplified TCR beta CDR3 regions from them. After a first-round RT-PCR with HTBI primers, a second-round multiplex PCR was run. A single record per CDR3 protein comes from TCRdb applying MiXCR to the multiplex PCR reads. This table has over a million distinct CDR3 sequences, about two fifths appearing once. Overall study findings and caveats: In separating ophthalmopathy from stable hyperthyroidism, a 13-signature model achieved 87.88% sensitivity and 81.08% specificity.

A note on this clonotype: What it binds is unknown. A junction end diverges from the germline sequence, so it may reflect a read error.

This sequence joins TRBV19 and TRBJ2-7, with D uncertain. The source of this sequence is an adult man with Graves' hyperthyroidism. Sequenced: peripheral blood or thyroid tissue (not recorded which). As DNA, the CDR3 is TGTGCCAGTAGTACAGTGACGTTC. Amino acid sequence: CASSTVTF.